This passage covers 20 T cell receptor beta chains from one sample sequenced in a study of T cell changes during pregnancy in multiple sclerosis. Profiled with immunoSEQ multiplex PCR; TCRdb holds only in-frame clones, not every one. Of more than 45,000 clones in the sample, 90% to 95% were seen once. The material sequenced was CD8+ T cells from peripheral blood mononuclear cells, taken in the second trimester of pregnancy. These receptors were taken from a female donor with multiple sclerosis, enrolled in a pregnancy study.

The gene calls are TRBV30 and TRBJ1-2, with 8 positions matching TRBD1. This CDR3 comprises 14 residues. From germline, CDR1 is GTSNPN and CDR2 SVGIG (reference sequence). V shed 4 bases and J 0 bases; nucleotides not matched to a gene: 4. This CDR3 reads CAWKETGANYGYTF. CDR3 bases: TGTGCCTGGAAGGAGACAGGGGCTAACTATGGCTACACCTTC.

J is TRBJ2-7 and V is TRBV6-5; perhaps TRBD2 as D (6 bases). Trimming pared 8 bases from V and 5 bases from J, leaving 19 bases between. From germline, CDR1 is MNHEY and CDR2 SVGAGI. The CDR3 loop spans 14 amino acids. The CDR3 here is CASGKGVGGDEQYF. The DNA of the CDR3 is TGTGCCAGCGGCAAAGGGGTCGGCGGGGACGAGCAGTACTTC.

CDR3 in amino acids: CASSFGVSTDTQYF. In nucleotides, the CDR3 is TGTGCCAGCAGCTTCGGGGTTAGCACAGATACGCAGTATTTT. This chain uses TRBV11-2 with TRBJ2-3; tentatively, D is TRBD2 (5 bases). The V end lost 3 bases, the J end lost 0 bases, and 7 bases lay between the germline ends. The CDR3 covers 14 residues. Germline V lookup: CDR1 SGHAT, CDR2 FQNNGV.

This chain connects TRBV4-1 to TRBJ2-5; the D is unclear. The V end lost 1 base, the J end lost 2 bases, and 8 bases lay between the germline ends. Germline CDR1 is MGHRA and CDR2 is YSYEKL. This CDR3 is 14 amino acids long. CDR3 sequence reads: CASSQGYSQETQYF. DNA of the CDR3: TGCGCCAGCAGCCAAGGGTACAGTCAAGAGACCCAGTACTTC.

This clone came up once. The rearrangement uses TRBV4-1 and TRBJ1-1, with a weak D call TRBD1 (5 bases). Germline V gene lookup returns CDR1 MGHRA and CDR2 YSYEKL. CDR3 size: 12 residues. Trimming stripped 3 bases from V and 8 bases from J, with 10 bases between. This CDR3 reads CASSHGGGEAFF. The CDR3 DNA sequence: TGCGCCAGCAGCCACGGCGGGGGGGAAGCTTTCTTT.

The V call is TRBV7-9, the J call TRBJ2-5, with 9 bases identical to TRBD1. The CDR3 loop spans 14 amino acids. V lost 5 bases, J lost 2 bases, and 3 bases stayed unmatched. Germline values: CDR1 SEHNR, CDR2 FQNEAQ (reference sequence). The CDR3 region has the DNA TGTGCCAGCAGCCGGGACAGGGAACAAGAGACCCAGTACTTC. It encodes CASSRDREQETQYF. Full variable domain (rest looked up from reference TRBV7-9 and TRBJ2-5): DTGVSQNPRHKITKRGQNVTFRCDPISEHNRLYWYRQTLGQGPEFLTYFQNEAQLEKSRLLSDRFSAERPKGSFSTLEIQRTEQGDSAMYLCASSRDREQETQYFGPGTRLLVL.

This CDR3 reads CASGLGQGLGYEQYF. The DNA for the CDR3 is TGTGCTAGTGGCCTGGGGCAGGGCTTAGGGTACGAGCAGTACTTC. The rearrangement uses TRBV12-5 and TRBJ2-7; TRBD1 might be the D (5 bases). Trimming took off 6 bases at V and 4 bases at J, with 19 bases between the two ends. CDR1 and CDR2 (germline): LGHNT, FRNRAP. CDR3 length: 15 amino acids.

V is TRBV15 and J is TRBJ2-1; the D gene is possibly TRBD1 (6 bases). The CDR3 extends over 13 amino acids. Germline V gene lookup returns CDR1 LNHNV and CDR2 YYDKDF (reference sequence). V was pared by 6 bases and J by 5 bases, with 11 bases between. CDR3 sequence (DNA): TGTGCCACCAGTCAGGGGAGAAACAATGAGCAGTTCTTC. Its protein is CATSQGRNNEQFF.

The chain is built from TRBV19 and TRBJ2-1; 15 nucleotides agree with TRBD2. V shed 3 bases, J shed 3 bases, and the junction held 6 bases outside the gene matches. The germline CDR1 and CDR2 sequences are LNHDA and SQIVND (reference sequence). This CDR3 comprises 18 residues. The CDR3 DNA reads as TGTGCCAGTAGTATGAGCACGGGACTAGCGGGAGGCTACAATGAGCAGTTCTTC. Translated: CASSMSTGLAGGYNEQFF.

The V and J genes are TRBV27 and TRBJ2-3, with D possibly being TRBD2 (6 bases). There are 14 residues in the CDR3. The germline V gene has CDR1 MNHEY and CDR2 SMNVEV (reference sequence). Trimming cost V 6 bases and J 6 bases, with 16 bases left between them. Here the CDR3 reads CASSRLVYTDTQYF. The CDR3 bases are TGTGCCAGCAGCCGACTAGTTTATACTGATACGCAGTATTTT.

This clone was picked up one time. The rearrangement uses TRBV7-2 and TRBJ2-7, with a possible D match to TRBD1 (6 bases). The ends were cut back, 2 bases at V and 4 bases at J, with 12 bases in the middle. CDR1 SGHTA and CDR2 FQGNSA come from the germline V gene. This CDR3 region has 14 residues. The CDR3 DNA reads TGTGCCAGCAGCTTATACAGGGCCTTATACGAGCAGTACTTC. It translates to CASSLYRALYEQYF. The full variable domain, completed using reference TRBV7-2 and TRBJ2-7, is GAGVSQSPSNKVTEKGKDVELRCDPISGHTALYWYRQSLGQGLEFLIYFQGNSAPDKSGLPSDRFSAERTGGSVSTLTIQRTQQEDSAVYLCASSLYRALYEQYFGPGTRLTVT.

The rearrangement uses TRBV5-4 and TRBJ1-1, with D perhaps matching TRBD1 (5 bases). CDR1 SGHNT and CDR2 YYREEE come from the germline V gene (reference sequence). Deletions cut 4 bases from V and 6 bases from J, with 16 bases between. This CDR3 has 14 residues. CDR3 region: CASSGSWGEPEAFF. The CDR3 nucleotides are TGTGCCAGCAGCGGCAGCTGGGGGGAGCCTGAAGCTTTCTTT.

V usage is TRBV13 and J usage is TRBJ2-5, with 7 bases lining up with TRBD2. The CDR3 sequence is 14 residues long. Per the germline V gene, CDR1 is PRHDT and CDR2 is FYEKMQ (reference sequence). J gave up 1 base and V 5 bases, and 4 bases lay outside the gene matches. CDR3 amino acids: CASSLGGVQETQYF. The CDR3 DNA follows: TGTGCCAGCAGCCTGGGGGGGGTCCAAGAGACCCAGTACTTC.

In its sample, this clone was seen once. The chain employs TRBV21-1 and TRBJ1-5. TRBV21-1 is an annotated pseudogene. The CDR3 covers 14 residues. The CDR3 here is CATPGGWGNQPQHF. The CDR3 DNA follows: TGTGCCACCCCGGGGGGTTGGGGCAATCAGCCCCAGCATTTT.

V gene TRBV18 combines with J gene TRBJ2-1; 9 nucleotides agree with TRBD1. The CDR3 spans 17 residues. V was pared by 3 bases and J by 1 base, with 7 bases of the junction left unmatched. From germline, CDR1 is KGHSH and CDR2 LQKENI. The CDR3 sequence is CASSPLPGTGSYNEQFF. The CDR3 DNA reads TGTGCCAGCTCACCGCTCCCCGGGACAGGGTCCTACAATGAGCAGTTCTTC. The full variable domain, completed using reference TRBV18 and TRBJ2-1, is NAGVMQNPRHLVRRRGQEARLRCSPMKGHSHVYWYRQLPEEGLKFMVYLQKENIIDESGMPKERFSAEFPKEGPSILRIQQVVRGDSAAYFCASSPLPGTGSYNEQFFGPGTRLTVL.

This clone has only one observation. The genes are TRBV7-6 and TRBJ2-2; 7 nucleotides line up with TRBD2. J lost 7 bases, V lost 3 bases, and 5 bases had no gene match. This CDR3 comprises 14 residues. CDR1 is SGHVS and CDR2 is FNYEAQ in the germline V gene. The CDR3 spells CASSLAGAVGELFF. The DNA for the CDR3 is TGTGCCAGCAGCTTGGCGGGAGCAGTCGGGGAGCTGTTTTTT.

The chain combines TRBV7-6 with TRBJ2-2, with 10 bases identical to TRBD2. Germline V gene sequence: CDR1 SGHVS, CDR2 FNYEAQ. V lost 5 bases and J lost 6; bases outside the gene matches: 6. This CDR3 region has 15 residues. The DNA of the CDR3 is TGTGCCAGCAGCGAAGCGGGGGGGGTCGCCGGGGAGCTGTTTTTT. It codes for CASSEAGGVAGELFF.

The CDR3 reads CASSLVGGGAESSYEQYF. CDR3 nucleotide sequence: TGTGCCAGCAGCTTAGTAGGGGGTGGGGCGGAGAGCTCCTACGAGCAGTACTTC. The chain uses TRBV7-9 and TRBJ2-7; D may be TRBD1 (6 bases). V was clipped by 1 base and J by 0 bases, with 19 bases between them. There are 18 residues in the CDR3. Germline-derived CDR1 and CDR2 are SEHNR and FQNEAQ (reference sequence).

V gene TRBV28 combines with J gene TRBJ2-7; D is perhaps TRBD2 (6 bases). The ends were cut back, 6 bases at V and 0 bases at J, with 12 bases in the middle. The CDR3 has 14 amino acids. Germline V gene data show CDR1 as MDHEN and CDR2 as SYDVKM. CDR3: CASRRLEFSYEQYF. The CDR3 DNA sequence: TGTGCCAGCAGGAGACTAGAGTTCTCCTACGAGCAGTACTTC.

The chain has TRBV7-9 and TRBJ2-1, with 10 bases matching TRBD2. Germline CDR1 reads SEHNR; CDR2 reads FQNEAQ (reference sequence). The V gene end was trimmed by 1 base and the J gene end by 9 bases; junction bases not matched to a gene: 9. CDR3 length: 16 residues. The CDR3 DNA is TGTGCCAGCAGCTTAGTTCTAGCGGGAGAGATTGGTGAGCAGTTCTTC. It codes for CASSLVLAGEIGEQFF. Supplemented by reference TRBV7-9 and TRBJ2-1, the full variable domain reads DTGVSQNPRHKITKRGQNVTFRCDPISEHNRLYWYRQTLGQGPEFLTYFQNEAQLEKSRLLSDRFSAERPKGSFSTLEIQRTEQGDSAMYLCASSLVLAGEIGEQFFGPGTRLTVL.